This TCR beta chain was retrieved from a study of T cell repertoires in cytomegalovirus infection. Looking at the study overall: CMV infection and matching HLA type were both indicated by public TCR beta signatures. Findings and caveats of the study: HLA-C-restricted TCR beta clonotypes specific for CMV led the ex vivo response.

TCRdb redid the calling of the reads with MiXCR, one entry per CDR3 protein. The data show around 530,000 distinct CDR3 sequences, 26% seen once. This clonotype was observed many times. What it recognizes is unknown. Germline CDR1 SGHTA, CDR2 FQGNSA. CDR3 length: 16 residues. Trimming removed 8 bases at V and 1 base at J, with 20 bases between. Sequenced material: PBMCs. The V gene is TRBV7-2, the J gene TRBJ1-1, with a possible D match to TRBD1 (6 bases). The receptor was derived from a human donor in good health (CMV status not recorded). Some clones in this sample may be carry-over from other donors' samples. CDR3 residues: CASHDGGSGANTEAFF. CDR3 bases: TGTGCCAGCCACGATGGGGGCAGTGGGGCGAACACTGAAGCTTTCTTT.